Described below is a single T cell receptor (beta chain) sequence and its context. Authors' methods: Reference gene primer amplification gave estimated nucleated cell counts. Here immunoSEQ multiplex PCR was the method, and the copy in TCRdb shows in-frame clones only, minus some. The V and J calls and the clone size are those of that table, but D and trimming were determined from the DNA. Of about 25,000 clones listed, 85% to 90% are singletons. This sample is drawn from a study of blood T cell repertoires in COVID-19. The CDR3 contains 14 residues. Trimming took off 2 bases at V and 0 bases at J, with 7 bases between the two ends. CDR1 MNHEY and CDR2 SVGAGI come from the germline V gene.

The material sequenced was peripheral blood. The sequence was obtained from an older man with active COVID-19. The chain carries TRBV6-5 and TRBJ1-1; maybe TRBD1 (5 bases). The CDR3 region has the DNA TGTGCCAGCAGTTACGGGACTGTGAACACTGAAGCTTTCTTT. This translates into CASSYGTVNTEAFF.